The next 3 T cell receptor beta chains were all read from a single sample in a study of response to subunit inactivated influenza vaccine. In TCRdb, the RT-PCR reads were re-called with MiXCR into one record per CDR3 protein. The repertoire consists of about 190,000 distinct CDR3 sequences, with approximately 15% occurring once and the leading ten covering 26%. The sequencing here drew on CD8+ T cells sorted from PBMCs, taken about 5 days after vaccination. The receptors here all came from a man in his forties or fifties who received an inactivated influenza vaccine.

This clonotype was observed a handful of times. The chain is built from TRBV4-3 and TRBJ2-7; TRBD1 matches at 10 bases. This CDR3 spans 15 amino acids. CDR1 and CDR2 (germline): LGHNA, YSLEER. V shed 2 bases and J 3 bases; nucleotides not matched to a gene: 4. The CDR3 region is CASSQWTGGSYEQYF. DNA of the CDR3: TGCGCCAGCAGCCAATGGACAGGGGGTAGCTACGAGCAGTACTTC.

The V gene is TRBV25-1, the J gene TRBJ2-2, with D possibly TRBD1 on 5 matching bases. The CDR3 totals 16 residues. Germline V gives CDR1 MGHDK, CDR2 SYGVNS. Between the trimmed V and J ends, which lost 8 bases and 0 bases, there was a span of 16 bases. The CDR3 here is CASAGMGQPNTGELFF. Written as DNA, the CDR3 is TGTGCCAGCGCCGGTATGGGGCAGCCGAACACCGGGGAGCTGTTTTTT.

J is TRBJ1-4 and V is TRBV27; a possible D gene is TRBD1 (5 bases). The CDR3 consists of 15 residues. The V gene's germline CDR1 is MNHEY and CDR2 SMNVEV (reference sequence). Trimming cost V 3 bases and J 0 bases, with 8 bases left between them. CDR3 residues: CASSFGQATNEKLFF. CDR3 nucleotide sequence: TGTGCCAGCAGTTTTGGACAAGCAACTAATGAAAAACTGTTTTTT.